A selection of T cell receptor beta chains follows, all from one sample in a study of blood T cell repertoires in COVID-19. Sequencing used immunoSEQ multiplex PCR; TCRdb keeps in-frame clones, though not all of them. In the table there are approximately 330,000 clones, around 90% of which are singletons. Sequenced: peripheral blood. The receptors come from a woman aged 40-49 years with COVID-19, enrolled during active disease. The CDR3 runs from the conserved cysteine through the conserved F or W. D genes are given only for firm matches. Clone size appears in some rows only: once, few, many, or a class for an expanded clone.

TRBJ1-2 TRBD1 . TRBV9 CASSDRGGYGYTF TGTGCCAGCAGCGACAGGGGAGGCTATGGCTACACCTTC
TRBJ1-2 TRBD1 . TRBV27 CASSLADRGYGYTF TGTGCCAGCAGTTTAGCGGACAGGGGCTATGGCTACACCTTC
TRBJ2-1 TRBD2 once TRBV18 CASSQDHGLAGVSNEQFF TGTGCCAGCTCACAGGACCATGGACTAGCGGGAGTCTCAAATGAGCAGTTCTTC
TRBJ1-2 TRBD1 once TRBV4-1 CASSQTGGYGYTF TGCGCCAGCAGCCAAACAGGGGGGTATGGCTACACCTTC
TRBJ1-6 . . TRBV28 CASSLVAPGEYNSPLHF TGTGCCAGCAGTTTGGTCGCTCCGGGAGAATATAATTCACCCCTCCACTTT
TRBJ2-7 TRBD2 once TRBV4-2 CASSQDFSGAAYEQYF TGTGCCAGCAGCCAAGATTTTAGCGGGGCCGCCTACGAGCAGTACTTC
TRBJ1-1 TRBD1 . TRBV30 CAWSVTGAHPEAFF TGTGCCTGGAGCGTGACAGGGGCGCATCCTGAAGCTTTCTTT
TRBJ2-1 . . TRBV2 CASSEALGPQFF TGTGCCAGCAGTGAAGCGCTTGGCCCTCAGTTCTTC
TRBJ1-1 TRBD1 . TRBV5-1 CASSYGTETEAFF TGCGCCAGCAGCTATGGGACAGAAACTGAAGCTTTCTTT
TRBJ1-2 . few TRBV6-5 CASSYNGRENGYTF TGTGCCAGCAGTTACAACGGACGGGAAAATGGCTACACCTTC
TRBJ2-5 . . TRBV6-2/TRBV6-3 CASSTVLAGAQETQYF TGTGCCAGCAGTACTGTACTGGCGGGGGCACAAGAGACCCAGTACTTC
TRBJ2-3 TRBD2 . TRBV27 CASSLRTSGEGNTQYF TGTGCCAGCAGTTTACGGACTAGCGGGGAGGGGAATACGCAGTATTTT
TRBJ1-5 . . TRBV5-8 CASSFGLGNQPQHF TGTGCCAGCAGCTTCGGACTGGGCAATCAGCCCCAGCATTTT
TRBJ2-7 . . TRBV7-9 CASSLAGRAGSIREQYF TGTGCCAGCAGCTTAGCAGGTCGGGCGGGGTCGATACGCGAGCAGTACTTC
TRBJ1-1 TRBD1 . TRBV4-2 CASSHNDRGNLYEAFF TGTGCCAGCAGCCACAACGACAGGGGAAATCTTTATGAAGCTTTCTTT
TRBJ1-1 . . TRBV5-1 CASRRGWGVGPEVEAFF TGCGCCAGCAGGCGAGGTTGGGGGGTTGGCCCTGAGGTTGAAGCTTTCTTT
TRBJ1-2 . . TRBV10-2 CASCQAPNYGYTF TGCGCCAGTTGTCAGGCACCTAACTATGGCTACACCTTC
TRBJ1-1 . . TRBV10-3 CAISEVGGNTEAFF TGTGCCATCAGTGAGGTGGGGGGGAACACTGAAGCTTTCTTT
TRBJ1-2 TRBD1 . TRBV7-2 CASSLGGDRGRGYTF TGTGCCAGCAGCTTAGGTGGGGACAGGGGGCGCGGCTACACCTTC
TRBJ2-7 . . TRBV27 CASSFSDSTYEQYF TGTGCCAGCAGTTTCTCGGACAGCACCTACGAGCAGTACTTC
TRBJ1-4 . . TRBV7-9 CASSHRRHNEKLFF TGTGCCAGCAGCCACAGGCGACATAATGAAAAACTGTTTTTT
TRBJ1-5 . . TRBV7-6 CASSSRWGEKSNQPQHF TGTGCCAGCAGCTCCCGTTGGGGGGAGAAGTCAAATCAGCCCCAGCATTTT